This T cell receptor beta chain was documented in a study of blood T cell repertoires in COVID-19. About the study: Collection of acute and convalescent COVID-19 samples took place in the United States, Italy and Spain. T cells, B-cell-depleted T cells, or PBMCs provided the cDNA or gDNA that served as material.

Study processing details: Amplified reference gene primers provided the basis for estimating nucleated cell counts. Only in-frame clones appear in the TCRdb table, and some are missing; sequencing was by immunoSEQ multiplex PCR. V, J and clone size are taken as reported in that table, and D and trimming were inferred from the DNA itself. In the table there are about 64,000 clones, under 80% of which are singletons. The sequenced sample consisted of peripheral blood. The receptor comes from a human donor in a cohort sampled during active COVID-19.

CDR3 amino acids: CASVFGTSGHEQYF. In nucleotides, the CDR3 is TGTGCCAGCGTCTTTGGGACTAGCGGTCACGAGCAGTACTTC. The V gene is TRBV7-9, the J gene TRBJ2-7; 11 nucleotides align to TRBD2. Germline trimming cut 8 bases from V and 5 bases from J; bases unmatched to any gene: 8. The CDR3 covers 14 residues. CDR1 and CDR2 (germline): SEHNR, FQNEAQ (reference sequence).